This TCR beta chain appears in the sequencing data of a study of Ad26.COV2.S vaccination and SARS-CoV-2 variants. Points from the study as a whole: Recipients of either vaccine or placebo displayed similar breadth of non-spike TCRs.

Clones were sequenced by immunoSEQ multiplex PCR, and TCRdb holds only the in-frame ones, with some missing. The top ten hold approximately 4.3% of the sample, which has more than 400,000 clones, roughly 88% seen once. The V and J ends lost 2 bases and 0 bases respectively, with 9 bases between them. Germline lookup yields CDR1 MNHEY and CDR2 SMNVEV (reference sequence). The CDR3 covers 15 residues. Documented treatment: roughly 19 received Ad26.COV2.S at low or high dose, single or two shots; five or six received placebo; per-sample allocation not given. Each sample was drawn 63 days after the first injection (of vaccine or placebo). A Boston donor was an adult aged 18-55 years. A word on this clone: Its antigen is undetermined.

This receptor was identified in a person between 18 and 59 years old who received the Ad26.COV2.S COVID-19 vaccine or a placebo. The chain has TRBV27 and TRBJ2-3; D perhaps matches TRBD2 (5 bases). The starting material was peripheral blood, obtained in a trial of Ad26.COV2.S vaccine versus placebo. This CDR3 is CASSLTRTSTDTQYF. The CDR3 DNA sequence: TGTGCCAGCAGTTTAACGAGGACTAGCACAGATACGCAGTATTTT.